Below, one T cell receptor beta chain is given with its context. The sample is drawn from a study of blood T cell repertoires in COVID-19. Overall study: Collection of acute and convalescent COVID-19 samples took place in the United States, Italy and Spain.

Generated by immunoSEQ multiplex PCR, the TCRdb table keeps only in-frame clones and is missing some. The table lists hundreds of thousands of clones, 86% of them singletons. While infection was still active, Seattle patients were enrolled and then followed longitudinally. The sample comprised peripheral blood. The receptor was isolated from a woman older than 75 with COVID-19, enrolled during active disease.

The CDR3 reads CAWRSWDTTGELFF. CDR3 DNA sequence: TGTGCCTGGAGATCTTGGGACACCACCGGGGAGCTGTTTTTT. The chain carries TRBV30 and TRBJ2-2, with a tentative D call TRBD1 (6 bases). This CDR3 spans 14 amino acids. Germline loops: CDR1 GTSNPN, CDR2 SVGIG (reference sequence). Trimming removed 3 bases from V and 4 bases from J, with 12 bases in between.